This entry is about one TCR beta chain. Germline loops: CDR1 MGHRA, CDR2 YSYEKL. The V and J ends lost 4 bases and 2 bases, in that order; junction bases with no gene match: 4. This CDR3 is built from 14 residues. These data originate in a study of blood T cell repertoires in COVID-19. Study-level background: The United States, Italy and Spain supplied acute and convalescent COVID-19 samples. Nucleic acid was either cDNA or gDNA, and it came from T cells, B-cell-depleted T cells, or PBMCs.

TCRdb's table, derived via immunoSEQ multiplex PCR, lists solely in-frame clones and lacks some. The sample shows some 220,000 clones, 85% to 90% of them seen only once. The TCR was taken from a woman between 18 and 30 years old in a cohort exposed to, infected with or recovered from COVID-19 (not recorded which). Sequencing was carried out using PBMCs or T cells enriched from blood (not recorded which). The chain joins TRBV4-1 to TRBJ1-1, with 7 bases that match TRBD1. The CDR3 sequence: CASSLQGGNTEAFF. The DNA of the CDR3 is TGCGCCAGCAGCCTCCAGGGGGGAAACACTGAAGCTTTCTTT.